The 30 T cell receptor beta chains below all came from one sample that was sequenced in a study of cytotoxic CD8 clonotypes in ibrutinib-treated CLL. Sequencing used immunoSEQ multiplex PCR; TCRdb keeps in-frame clones, though not all of them. The data contain 130,000 or so clones, 79% of them singletons. Sample: PBMCs, taken after 12 months of ibrutinib treatment. The receptors originated from a human donor with chronic lymphocytic leukemia.

The rearrangement joins TRBV4-2 to TRBJ1-5; 10 bases match TRBD1. CDR1 LGHNA and CDR2 YNFKEQ come from the germline V gene. The V gene end was trimmed by 2 bases and the J gene end by 5 bases; junction bases not matched to a gene: 3. There are 15 residues in the CDR3. In DNA, the CDR3 is TGTGCCAGCAGCCAATTCGGACAGGGGGATCAGCCCCAGCATTTT. Translating it yields CASSQFGQGDQPQHF.

This clone was detected only once. The chain couples TRBV19 to TRBJ2-1, with D possibly matching TRBD2 (5 bases). From germline, CDR1 is LNHDA and CDR2 SQIVND (reference sequence). The CDR3 runs to 13 residues. The V end was cut by 3 bases, the J end by 10 bases, with 13 bases between. DNA for the CDR3: TGTGCCAGTAGTATCCTAGGAGGAGTGGAGCAGTTCTTC. It specifies CASSILGGVEQFF.

The genes are TRBV2 and TRBJ1-2; D is undetermined. Trimming cost V 0 bases and J 5 bases, with 13 bases left between them. CDR1 and CDR2 from the germline V gene are SNHLY and FYNNEI. The CDR3 is 15 residues long. CDR3 DNA: TGTGCCAGCAGTGAAGCGTTTGTGGCCCTGTATGGCTACACCTTC. Its translation: CASSEAFVALYGYTF.

CDR3 sequence reads: CASSLRGGTEAFF. The CDR3 DNA sequence: TGTGCCAGCAGCTTAAGGGGTGGCACTGAAGCTTTCTTT. The V gene is TRBV7-9, the J gene TRBJ1-1; tentatively, D is TRBD1 (5 bases). V dropped 2 bases and J dropped 4 bases, with 8 bases sitting between them. The CDR3 runs 13 residues. CDR1 is SEHNR, CDR2 FQNEAQ, per germline (reference sequence). Complete variable domain (other parts from reference TRBV7-9 and TRBJ1-1): DTGVSQNPRHKITKRGQNVTFRCDPISEHNRLYWYRQTLGQGPEFLTYFQNEAQLEKSRLLSDRFSAERPKGSFSTLEIQRTEQGDSAMYLCASSLRGGTEAFFGQGTRLTVV.

J is TRBJ2-7 and V is TRBV27, with TRBD1 matching over 7 bases. After removal of 3 bases from V and 0 bases from J, the junction contained 5 bases not matched to a gene. Germline V gives CDR1 MNHEY, CDR2 SMNVEV (reference sequence). The CDR3 runs to 15 residues. CDR3 sequence: CASSLLQGSSYEQYF. The CDR3 nucleotides read TGTGCCAGCAGTTTGTTACAGGGGTCCTCCTACGAGCAGTACTTC.

This chain joins TRBV28 and TRBJ2-7; D unresolved. Trimming removed 8 bases from V and 2 bases from J, with 16 bases in between. Looked up from germline, CDR1 is MDHEN and CDR2 is SYDVKM. The CDR3 runs 14 residues. The CDR3 sequence is CASRRDHSPYEQYF. The CDR3 region has the DNA TGTGCCAGCCGAAGAGACCATTCCCCCTACGAGCAGTACTTC.

The rearrangement links TRBV4-3 to TRBJ1-1; 9 nucleotides match TRBD1. The germline CDR1 and CDR2 sequences are LGHNA and YSLEER. The CDR3 is 15 amino acids. V lost 3 bases and J lost 6; bases outside the gene matches: 8. In DNA form, the CDR3 reads TGCGCCAGCAGCCAGGATTACAGGGGGCTTGCTGAAGCTTTCTTT. Protein product: CASSQDYRGLAEAFF.

The V gene is TRBV28, the J gene TRBJ1-5; D not resolved. V lost 3 bases to trimming and J lost 0 bases, with 9 bases between them. Germline lookup yields CDR1 MDHEN and CDR2 SYDVKM. The length of the CDR3 is 15 residues. The CDR3 spells CASSLGGNSNQPQHF. The CDR3 bases are TGTGCCAGCAGTTTGGGAGGGAATAGCAATCAGCCCCAGCATTTT.

In this sample, this clone turned up a few times. The rearrangement links TRBV7-8 to TRBJ1-2, with a weak D call TRBD1 (5 bases). The V gene lost 5 bases and the J gene lost 0 bases, with 10 bases spanning the gap. The CDR3 is made up of 14 amino acids. Germline assignment: CDR1 SGHVS and CDR2 FQNEAQ. Here the CDR3 reads CASSPQEANYGYTF. For the CDR3, the DNA is TGTGCCAGCAGCCCACAGGAAGCTAACTATGGCTACACCTTC.

V and J are TRBV19 and TRBJ2-3; the D call may be TRBD1 or TRBD2 (6 bases each). This CDR3 contains 15 residues. Per the germline V gene, CDR1 is LNHDA and CDR2 is SQIVND (reference sequence). Trimming stripped 7 bases from V and 2 bases from J, with 16 bases between. The CDR3 coding sequence is TGTGCCAGTACTAGGTCGGGGGCCCACACAGATACGCAGTATTTT. This gives the protein CASTRSGAHTDTQYF.

This chain joins TRBV10-3 and TRBJ2-1, with 9 bases identical to TRBD2. CDR1 and CDR2 (germline): ENHRY, SYGVKD. With V trimmed by 7 bases and J by 12 bases, 13 bases remained unmatched. The CDR3 has 14 amino acids. The CDR3 here is CAIKAGGDPRRQFF. The CDR3 region has the DNA TGTGCCATCAAGGCGGGGGGGGATCCTCGGCGGCAGTTCTTC.

This chain connects TRBV15 to TRBJ2-1; 14 bases are shared with TRBD2. The CDR3 is 15 amino acids. Germline assignment: CDR1 LNHNV and CDR2 YYDKDF (reference sequence). Germline trimming cut 1 base from V and 7 bases from J; bases unmatched to any gene: 0. CDR3 loop: CATSRGTSGRNEQFF. The CDR3 DNA reads as TGTGCCACCAGCAGAGGGACTAGCGGGAGGAATGAGCAGTTCTTC.

The genes are TRBV5-1 and TRBJ1-2; D possibly corresponds to TRBD1 (6 bases). From germline, CDR1 is SGHRS and CDR2 YFSETQ. V lost 0 bases to trimming and J lost 7 bases, with 10 bases between them. There are 13 residues in the CDR3. Here the CDR3 reads CASSLAGTSGYTF. For the CDR3, the DNA is TGCGCCAGCAGCTTGGCCGGGACATCTGGCTACACCTTC.

The rearrangement joins TRBV4-1 to TRBJ1-1; TRBD1 matches at 7 bases. CDR1 is MGHRA, CDR2 YSYEKL, per germline. V shed 4 bases and J 0 bases; nucleotides not matched to a gene: 5. The CDR3 loop spans 15 amino acids. The chain's CDR3 is CASSPTGTMNTEAFF. CDR3 nucleotides: TGCGCCAGCAGCCCGACAGGGACGATGAACACTGAAGCTTTCTTT.

The chain has TRBV28 and TRBJ2-1; no clear D gene. This CDR3 contains 15 residues. The V gene's germline CDR1 is MDHEN and CDR2 SYDVKM. V lost 4 bases and J lost 0, with 10 bases in between. In DNA form, the CDR3 reads TGTGCCAGCAGTTCCAGGTTTCTCTCCTACAATGAGCAGTTCTTC. It translates to CASSSRFLSYNEQFF.

The chain couples TRBV6-6 to TRBJ1-5, with TRBD1 as a possible D gene (6 bases). V was cut by 3 bases and J by 2 bases, with 14 bases left in between. Per the germline V gene, CDR1 is MNHNY and CDR2 is SVGAGI (reference sequence). CDR3 length equals 16 residues. This CDR3 is CASSYRGGIGNQPQHF. CDR3 DNA: TGTGCCAGCAGTTATAGAGGGGGGATTGGCAATCAGCCCCAGCATTTT.

The V gene is TRBV23-1, the J gene TRBJ2-1, with D possibly matching TRBD1 (5 bases). TRBV23-1 falls under the ORF class, with uncertain function. The ends were cut back, 6 bases at V and 5 bases at J, with 11 bases in the middle. The CDR3 length is 13 residues. The CDR3 DNA reads as TGCGCCAGCAGCAAGGGGATGCACAATGAGCAGTTCTTC. This sequence encodes CASSKGMHNEQFF.

The rearrangement links TRBV28 to TRBJ2-7; 8 nucleotides match TRBD2. Germline V gene sequence: CDR1 MDHEN, CDR2 SYDVKM. V lost 7 bases and J lost 2; bases outside the gene matches: 4. The CDR3 length is 13 residues. The CDR3 bases are TGTGCCAGCATCCAGCGGGAGCCCTACGAGCAGTACTTC. It translates to CASIQREPYEQYF.

V usage is TRBV9 and J usage is TRBJ2-1; tentative D call: TRBD2 (5 bases). The CDR3 totals 14 residues. V dropped 0 bases and J dropped 7 bases, with 11 bases sitting between them. Germline loops: CDR1 SGDLS, CDR2 YYNGEE. The CDR3 coding sequence is TGTGCCAGCAGCGTAGAACCACTAGAGAATGAGCAGTTCTTC. The encoded protein is CASSVEPLENEQFF. The full variable domain, completed using reference TRBV9 and TRBJ2-1, is DSGVTQTPKHLITATGQRVTLRCSPRSGDLSVYWYQQSLDQGLQFLIQYYNGEERAKGNILERFSAQQFPDLHSELNLSSLELGDSALYFCASSVEPLENEQFFGPGTRLTVL.

The chain uses TRBV6-1 and TRBJ1-1, with D perhaps TRBD1 (6 bases). This CDR3 contains 13 residues. Trimming cost V 4 bases and J 5 bases, with 11 bases left between them. CDR1 and CDR2 from the germline V gene are MNHNS and SASEGT. The CDR3 sequence is CASSGGRGTEAFF. CDR3 in DNA: TGTGCCAGCAGTGGTGGCAGGGGAACTGAAGCTTTCTTT.

The gene calls are TRBV11-2 and TRBJ2-1, with D perhaps matching TRBD1 (5 bases). The CDR3 length is 18 residues. The germline V and J ends were trimmed by 1 base and 3 bases, with 19 bases remaining between them. Germline V CDR1 and CDR2: SGHAT, FQNNGV. This CDR3 reads CASSLVGMGRAFYNEQFF. The CDR3 coding sequence is TGTGCCAGCAGCTTAGTTGGGATGGGCAGGGCATTCTACAATGAGCAGTTCTTC. The variable domain in full, with the rest retrieved from reference TRBV11-2 and TRBJ2-1, is EAGVAQSPRYKIIEKRQSVAFWCNPISGHATLYWYQQILGQGPKLLIQFQNNGVVDDSQLPKDRFSAERLKGVDSTLKIQPAKLEDSAVYLCASSLVGMGRAFYNEQFFGPGTRLTVL.

The rearrangement links TRBV15 to TRBJ2-7, with D uncertain. The CDR3 sequence is 11 residues long. Trimming removed 4 bases from V and 1 base from J, with 2 bases in between. CDR1 and CDR2 from the germline V gene are LNHNV and YYDKDF (reference sequence). The CDR3, as DNA: TGTGCCACCAGCAAGTCCTACGAGCAGTACTTC. As protein: CATSKSYEQYF.

J is TRBJ2-2 and V is TRBV6-5, with no clear D. Looked up from germline, CDR1 is MNHEY and CDR2 is SVGAGI. The CDR3 is 12 amino acids. Trimming removed 4 bases from V and 5 bases from J, with 5 bases in between. CDR3 amino acids: CASSSTTGELFF. In nucleotides, the CDR3 is TGTGCCAGCAGTTCGACTACCGGGGAGCTGTTTTTT.

The chain uses TRBV28 and TRBJ1-2; the match to TRBD1 covers 9 bases. Germline lookup yields CDR1 MDHEN and CDR2 SYDVKM. CDR3 length equals 16 residues. The V gene end was trimmed by 5 bases and the J gene end by 4 bases; junction bases not matched to a gene: 11. In DNA form, the CDR3 reads TGTGCCAGCAGTCGTGGGGGACAGGGAGGGCTCTATGGCTACACCTTC. Its translation is CASSRGGQGGLYGYTF.

This clone was picked up one time. This sequence joins TRBV11-3 and TRBJ2-7; 14 bases are a match to TRBD2. The V gene end was trimmed by 5 bases and the J gene end by 1 base; junction bases not matched to a gene: 4. Germline CDR1 SGHNT, CDR2 YENEEA. This CDR3 contains 16 residues. CDR3 amino acids: CASSEGLAGGSYEQYF. The CDR3 DNA follows: TGTGCCAGCAGCGAAGGACTAGCGGGAGGTTCCTACGAGCAGTACTTC. Filled out from reference TRBV11-3 and TRBJ2-7, the complete variable domain reads EAGVVQSPRYKIIEKKQPVAFWCNPISGHNTLYWYLQNLGQGPELLIRYENEEAVDDSQLPKDRFSAERLKGVDSTLKIQPAELGDSAVYLCASSEGLAGGSYEQYFGPGTRLTVT.

DNA of the CDR3: TGCGCCAGCAGCCAACATCCCGCAACTAATGAAAAACTGTTTTTT. It encodes CASSQHPATNEKLFF. The chain uses TRBV4-3 and TRBJ1-4; no firm D call. Germline-derived CDR1 and CDR2 are LGHNA and YSLEER. The CDR3 is made up of 15 amino acids. V lost 2 bases, J lost 0 bases, and 7 bases lay in between.

A few counts support this clone. This chain connects TRBV18 to TRBJ2-1; D is unclear. Germline V gene data show CDR1 as KGHSH and CDR2 as LQKENI. V was cut by 0 bases and J by 2 bases, with 8 bases left in between. This CDR3 region has 15 residues. CDR3 nucleotide sequence: TGTGCCAGCTCACCACCGGAGACACCCTACAATGAGCAGTTCTTC. This translates into CASSPPETPYNEQFF. The entire variable domain, with the rest obtained from reference TRBV18 and TRBJ2-1, is as follows: NAGVMQNPRHLVRRRGQEARLRCSPMKGHSHVYWYRQLPEEGLKFMVYLQKENIIDESGMPKERFSAEFPKEGPSILRIQQVVRGDSAAYFCASSPPETPYNEQFFGPGTRLTVL.

In its sample, this clone was seen a few times. This chain joins TRBV7-6 and TRBJ2-5, with 7 bases lining up with TRBD2. CDR1 SGHVS and CDR2 FNYEAQ come from the germline V gene. CDR3 size: 17 residues. The junction had 14 bases not matched to a gene; V was cut back by 2 bases and J by 5 bases. CDR3 residues: CASSLTPSAGDSETQYF. The DNA of the CDR3 is TGTGCCAGCAGCTTAACTCCGTCTGCGGGAGATTCGGAGACCCAGTACTTC.

The chain joins TRBV9 to TRBJ1-2; D is perhaps TRBD1 (5 bases). The CDR3 is made up of 14 amino acids. Germline-derived CDR1 and CDR2 are SGDLS and YYNGEE. Deletions cut 4 bases from V and 7 bases from J, with 17 bases between. DNA for the CDR3: TGTGCCAGCAGCACCCAACAGGCCGCCGGTGGCTACACCTTC. This sequence encodes CASSTQQAAGGYTF.

This clone occurred once. This chain links TRBV11-2 with TRBJ1-4; maybe TRBD1 (6 bases). CDR3 size: 15 residues. V was shortened by 1 base and J by 8 bases, with 14 bases between the two germline ends. The germline CDR1 and CDR2 sequences are SGHAT and FQNNGV. In DNA form, the CDR3 reads TGTGCCAGCAGCTTAGGTGGGGGCGCTTGGGAAAAACTGTTTTTT. It translates to CASSLGGGAWEKLFF.